The entry below describes one TCR beta chain. Germline CDR1 is KGHSH and CDR2 is LQKENI. Trimming took off 2 bases at V and 6 bases at J, with 11 bases between the two ends. The CDR3 has 14 amino acids. The data originate from a study of blood T cell repertoires in COVID-19. Study-wide background: Nucleic acid was either cDNA or gDNA, and it came from T cells, B-cell-depleted T cells, or PBMCs.

Participants were placed into cohorts based on the clinical history they reported. Using immunoSEQ multiplex PCR, the repertoire was profiled, and TCRdb retains in-frame clones only, with some absent. This sample has over 200,000 clones, with 75% to 90% found just once. This clonotype was obtained from a man between 25 and 39 years old who had recovered from COVID-19. Specimen: PBMCs or T cells enriched from blood (not recorded which). The chain joins TRBV18 to TRBJ1-5, with D perhaps matching TRBD1 (6 bases). For the CDR3, the DNA is TGTGCCAGCTCACCAGGGCAGGGGAGTCAGCCCCAGCATTTT. Protein sequence: CASSPGQGSQPQHF.